The clone carrying this TCR beta chain came up many times. Its antigen is not known. The entry originates in a study of identical twins. Via MiXCR, TCRdb re-called the 5' RACE reads, giving one row per CDR3 protein. Altogether approximately 140,000 distinct CDR3 sequences are present, around 3.5% being singletons, with the ten largest covering 8.1%. General study points: Weaker excess twin sharing was seen among beta out-of-frame sequences.

V was pared by 1 base and J by 2 bases, with 11 bases between. Germline values: CDR1 SGHRS, CDR2 YFSETQ. The CDR3 length is 15 residues. The TCR sequence derives from a man aged 18 to 35 in good health. The chain links TRBV5-1 to TRBJ2-3; possible D gene TRBD2, 5 bases. The material sequenced was memory T cells sorted from blood. The CDR3: CASSLFGILTDTQYF. CDR3 coding DNA: TGCGCCAGCAGCTTGTTCGGGATCCTCACAGATACGCAGTATTTT.